The 21 T cell receptor beta chains below all came from one sample that was sequenced in a study of technical replicates of blood from a few donors. Using immunoSEQ multiplex PCR, the repertoire was profiled, and TCRdb retains in-frame clones only, with some absent. This sample has over 55,000 clones, with about 88% found just once. Sequencing was carried out using PBMCs. All receptors come from a human donor in good health. Some clones in this sample may be carry-over from other donors' samples.

V is TRBV7-2 and J is TRBJ2-3; 9 bases are shared with TRBD2. The trim removed 4 bases at V and 5 bases at J, leaving 13 bases unmatched. Per the germline V gene, CDR1 is SGHTA and CDR2 is FQGNSA. CDR3 size: 17 residues. This CDR3 reads CASSSRGRTSVGDTQYF. The CDR3 DNA follows: TGTGCCAGCAGCTCCCGAGGTCGGACTAGCGTCGGAGATACGCAGTATTTT.

The chain couples TRBV9 to TRBJ2-1; 11 nucleotides align to TRBD2. The J segment lost 2 bases and the V segment lost 3 bases, leaving 1 base of the junction unmatched. In germline, CDR1 is SGDLS, CDR2 YYNGEE. The CDR3 is 15 amino acids. The CDR3 loop is CASSALAGAYNEQFF. CDR3 in DNA: TGTGCCAGCAGCGCACTAGCGGGGGCCTACAATGAGCAGTTCTTC.

The chain combines TRBV18 with TRBJ2-3; TRBD2 aligns across 9 bases. V dropped 3 bases and J dropped 1; count of bases not matched to a gene: 5. Per the germline V gene, CDR1 is KGHSH and CDR2 is LQKENI. CDR3 size: 16 residues. The DNA of the CDR3 is TGTGCCAGCTCACCCTTCGCGGGGGGGCGCACAGATACGCAGTATTTT. It yields the protein CASSPFAGGRTDTQYF.

The genes are TRBV5-4 and TRBJ2-3; 9 nucleotides match TRBD2. The CDR3 has 17 amino acids. V was pared by 5 bases and J by 2 bases, with 12 bases of the junction left unmatched. Germline V CDR1 and CDR2: SGHNT, YYREEE (reference sequence). The DNA for the CDR3 is TGTGCCAGCAGAAGGTTGGTAGCGGGAGCGTTCACAGATACGCAGTATTTT. Encoded protein: CASRRLVAGAFTDTQYF.

The gene calls are TRBV6-7 and TRBJ2-4, with D maybe TRBD1 (5 bases). TRBV6-7 is placed among ORFs of uncertain function. The CDR3 has 12 amino acids. Trimming cost V 7 bases and J 8 bases, with 12 bases left between them. The CDR3, as DNA: TGTGCCAGCATATCCGAACAGGACATTCAGTACTTC. Encoded protein: CASISEQDIQYF.

This clone was counted a single time. V usage is TRBV6-1 and J usage is TRBJ2-5; the match to TRBD2 covers 10 bases. This CDR3 spans 15 amino acids. Germline CDR1 and CDR2: MNHNS and SASEGT. The V and J ends lost 2 bases and 2 bases, in that order; junction bases with no gene match: 2. Here the CDR3 DNA reads TGTGCCAGCAGTGAATCTAGCGGGGGACAAGAGACCCAGTACTTC. This encodes CASSESSGGQETQYF.

The genes are TRBV4-2 and TRBJ1-2; 9 nucleotides line up with TRBD1. The CDR3 is made up of 15 amino acids. The V gene's germline CDR1 is LGHNA and CDR2 YNFKEQ. With 5 bases clipped from V and 4 bases from J, the junction kept 8 bases outside the gene matches. The CDR3 here is CASSLTDRGGYGYTF. The CDR3 nucleotides are TGTGCCAGCAGCTTAACGGACAGGGGTGGCTATGGCTACACCTTC.

This clone was found once. The CDR3 DNA follows: TGTGCCAGCTCACCATATGGGACAGGGATCTACGAGCAGTACTTC. As protein: CASSPYGTGIYEQYF. The chain couples TRBV18 to TRBJ2-7; 9 bases map to TRBD1. Unmatched junction bases numbered 5, after V lost 2 bases and J lost 3 bases. Per the germline V gene, CDR1 is KGHSH and CDR2 is LQKENI. This CDR3 is 15 amino acids long.

This chain joins TRBV18 and TRBJ2-7; TRBD1 might be the D (5 bases). Germline lookup yields CDR1 KGHSH and CDR2 LQKENI. The CDR3 is 14 residues long. The V and J ends lost 2 bases and 2 bases respectively, with 10 bases between them. This chain's CDR3 is CASSPSDSPYEQYF. The CDR3 DNA is TGTGCCAGCTCACCAAGTGACAGCCCCTACGAGCAGTACTTC.

This chain connects TRBV12-5 to TRBJ1-1; D is unclear. The V gene lost 0 bases and the J gene lost 5 bases, with 4 bases spanning the gap. The CDR3 has 12 amino acids. Per the germline V gene, CDR1 is LGHNT and CDR2 is FRNRAP. CDR3 sequence (DNA): TGTGCTAGTGGTTTGGTCCAGACTGAAGCTTTCTTT. This gives the protein CASGLVQTEAFF.

The chain recombines TRBV11-1 with TRBJ2-1, with a weak D call TRBD1 (5 bases). The germline V gene has CDR1 SGHAT and CDR2 FQDESV (reference sequence). The CDR3 consists of 16 residues. Trimming left V 5 bases short and J 8 bases short, with 22 bases between. The CDR3 coding sequence is TGTGCCAGCAGCACCAGGGCCTTACCCTCTTGGGATGAGCAGTTCTTC. Its protein product is CASSTRALPSWDEQFF.

Only a few counts were recorded for this clone. V gene TRBV7-2 combines with J gene TRBJ1-1; TRBD1 agrees at 7 bases. V was clipped by 1 base and J by 1 base; unmatched bases: 3. Germline V CDR1 and CDR2: SGHTA, FQGNSA. This CDR3 is built from 15 residues. The CDR3 reads CASSLEPGGNTEAFF. In DNA form, the CDR3 reads TGTGCCAGCAGCTTAGAACCAGGGGGGAACACTGAAGCTTTCTTT.

The rearrangement links TRBV7-2 to TRBJ2-5; TRBD1 aligns across 7 bases. This CDR3 has 16 residues. CDR1 is SGHTA, CDR2 FQGNSA, per germline. Trimming took 3 bases from V and 5 from J; bases not matched to a gene: 12. The CDR3 nucleotides are TGTGCCAGCAGCTTCCCCCTCGACAGGGTTGGGGAGACCCAGTACTTC. It yields the protein CASSFPLDRVGETQYF.

The V call is TRBV5-6, the J call TRBJ2-5; D is perhaps TRBD2 (5 bases). CDR1 SGHDT and CDR2 YYEEEE come from the germline V gene. This CDR3 comprises 18 residues. Trimming removed 3 bases from V and 0 bases from J, with 21 bases in between. The CDR3 DNA is TGTGCCAGCAGCTCCCTTACCCGGAGGACGCTCAACCAAGAGACCCAGTACTTC. Residues: CASSSLTRRTLNQETQYF.

The chain links TRBV10-3 to TRBJ2-7; 9 nucleotides line up with TRBD2. The CDR3 runs to 14 residues. The J segment lost 4 bases and the V segment lost 11 bases, leaving 12 bases of the junction unmatched. Germline V CDR1 and CDR2: ENHRY, SYGVKD. Written as DNA, the CDR3 is TGTGCCTCACAAGGAGGAGCGGGAGGTTACGAGCAGTACTTC. Translation: CASQGGAGGYEQYF.

This clone was seen a few times. The rearrangement joins TRBV6-6 to TRBJ1-1; the D gene is possibly TRBD1 (6 bases). Trimming shortened V by 11 bases and J by 4 bases, and 14 bases separated the two germline ends. Germline CDR1 is MNHNY and CDR2 is SVGAGI (reference sequence). The CDR3 sequence is 12 residues long. CDR3 nucleotide sequence: TGTGCCGTCTCCACAGGGTTCACTGAAGCTTTCTTT. It yields the protein CAVSTGFTEAFF.

The table lists this clone with a few counts. V and J are TRBV5-3 and TRBJ2-2; D is perhaps TRBD2 (5 bases). TRBV5-3 is an ORF for which the function is uncertain. V was cut by 4 bases and J by 0 bases, with 13 bases left in between. The CDR3 runs 16 residues. The CDR3 region is CARSLSRLPNTGELFF. As DNA, the CDR3 is TGTGCCAGAAGCCTCTCAAGACTACCGAACACCGGGGAGCTGTTTTTT.

As for this clone: The germline gene is not matched at one end of the junction; a read error may be the cause. This chain connects TRBV13 to TRBJ1-1; 11 bases line up with TRBD1. The CDR3 consists of 14 residues. In germline, CDR1 is PRHDT, CDR2 FYEKMQ (reference sequence). CDR3 loop: CASSLGTGGAEAFF. CDR3 bases: TGCGCCAGCAGCTTAGGGACAGGGGGTGCTGAAGCTTTCTTT.

This rearrangement joins TRBV7-2 to TRBJ1-2, with 7 nucleotides matching TRBD1. CDR1 SGHTA and CDR2 FQGNSA come from the germline V gene. This CDR3 contains 15 residues. J lost 4 bases, V lost 1 base, and 6 bases had no gene match. The CDR3 DNA sequence: TGTGCCAGCAGCTTAGTCCGGCAGGGGGGCTATGGCTACACCTTC. Its protein is CASSLVRQGGYGYTF.

The count of this clone is one. The J gene is TRBJ2-5, the V gene TRBV7-6, with 9 bases fitting TRBD1. Trimming cost V 5 bases and J 1 base; bases outside gene matches: 8. The CDR3 has 16 amino acids. CDR1 is SGHVS and CDR2 is FNYEAQ in the germline V gene. CDR3 coding DNA: TGTGCCAGCAGCCCAGGGACAGGGAACCTCCAAGAGACCCAGTACTTC. It is translated as CASSPGTGNLQETQYF. The full variable domain, in which reference TRBV7-6 and TRBJ2-5 provide the parts outside the CDR3, is GAGVSQSPRYKVTKRGQDVALRCDPISGHVSLYWYRQALGQGPEFLTYFNYEAQQDKSGLPNDRFSAERPEGSISTLTIQRTEQRDSAMYRCASSPGTGNLQETQYFGPGTRLLVL.

The chain combines TRBV6-5 with TRBJ2-7; the D gene is possibly TRBD1 (5 bases). CDR3 length: 15 residues. V lost 8 bases and J 4 bases, leaving 21 bases between the germline ends. Germline lookup yields CDR1 MNHEY and CDR2 SVGAGI. Written as DNA, the CDR3 is TGTGCCAGCGGCCGGAGTCCCACAGGTTCGTACGAGCAGTACTTC. It codes for CASGRSPTGSYEQYF.